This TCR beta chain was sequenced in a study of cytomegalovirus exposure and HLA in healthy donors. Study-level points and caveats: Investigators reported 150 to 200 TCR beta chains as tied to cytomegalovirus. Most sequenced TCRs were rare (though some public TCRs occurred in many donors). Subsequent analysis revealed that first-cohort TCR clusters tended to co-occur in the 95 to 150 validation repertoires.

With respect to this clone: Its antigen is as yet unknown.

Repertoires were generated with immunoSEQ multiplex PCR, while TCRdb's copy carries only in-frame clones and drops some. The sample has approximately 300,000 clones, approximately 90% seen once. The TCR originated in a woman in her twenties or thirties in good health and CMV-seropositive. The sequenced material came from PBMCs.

CDR3 sequence: CASGKLKGAFTEAFF. The CDR3 DNA follows: TGTGCCAGCGGCAAGTTAAAGGGGGCGTTCACTGAAGCTTTCTTT. This sequence joins TRBV7-9 and TRBJ1-1; 7 nucleotides line up with TRBD1. V was clipped by 8 bases and J by 4 bases; unmatched bases: 13. The CDR3 contains 15 residues. CDR1 is SEHNR, CDR2 FQNEAQ, per germline (reference sequence).